This entry lists 6 T cell receptor beta chains sequenced from one sample in a study of T cells in Graves' hyperthyroidism and ophthalmopathy. Researchers amplified the TCR beta CDR3 regions from RNA transcripts. With the HTBI primer set, the TCR CDR3 went through a first round of RT-PCR. TCRdb re-derived calls from the multiplex PCR reads in MiXCR, one entry per CDR3 protein. The profile covers 600,000 to 900,000 distinct CDR3 sequences, with roughly 17% appearing a single time and roughly 8% taken by the ten largest. The sequencing sample was made of blood. Receptors originate from a young man with Graves' hyperthyroidism.

The V gene is TRBV7-9, the J gene TRBJ2-1, with 12 bases lining up with TRBD2. V dropped 2 bases and J dropped 9; count of bases not matched to a gene: 5. Per the germline V gene, CDR1 is SEHNR and CDR2 is FQNEAQ (reference sequence). The CDR3 is 15 residues long. The DNA for the CDR3 is TGTGCCAGCAGCTTAAGTCTAGCGGGAGGGAGTGAGCAGTTCTTC. It is translated as CASSLSLAGGSEQFF.

Many counts were recorded for this clonotype. The CDR3 DNA sequence: TGTGCCAGCAGCCAACTAGATCAGCCCCAGCATTTT. This translates into CASSQLDQPQHF. The rearrangement links TRBV3-1 to TRBJ1-5; no firm D call. The CDR3 spans 12 residues. The germline V gene has CDR1 LGHDT and CDR2 YNNKEL (reference sequence). Trimming removed 2 bases from V and 5 bases from J, with 4 bases in between.

The V call is TRBV20-1, the J call TRBJ2-1; 8 bases map to TRBD2. This CDR3 spans 17 amino acids. The V gene end was trimmed by 5 bases and the J gene end by 4 bases; junction bases not matched to a gene: 16. CDR1 is DFQATT and CDR2 is SNEGSKA in the germline V gene (reference sequence). CDR3 nucleotides: TGCAGTGCTTTCAGCGGGGAGAGCGGGAGCCTGTACAATGAGCAGTTCTTC. Translated, it gives CSAFSGESGSLYNEQFF.

This clonotype was seen only a few times. The rearrangement links TRBV10-2 to TRBJ1-1; 7 bases line up with TRBD1. This CDR3 has 13 residues. With 5 bases clipped from V and 5 bases from J, the junction kept 5 bases outside the gene matches. Germline CDR1 is WSHSY and CDR2 is SAAADI. CDR3 nucleotides: TGCGCCAGCAGTAACAGGGGAGTGACTGAAGCTTTCTTT. Amino acids: CASSNRGVTEAFF.

This clonotype has a handful of counts. CDR3 DNA sequence: TGTGCCAGCAGCTCCAGACTAGCCTCCTACAATGAGCAGTTCTTC. It encodes CASSSRLASYNEQFF. This chain joins TRBV7-3 and TRBJ2-1, with 7 bases identical to TRBD2. Germline lookup yields CDR1 SGHTA and CDR2 FQGTGA. The V segment lost 4 bases and the J segment 0 bases; nucleotides outside the gene matches: 3. The CDR3 is 15 residues long.

The chain combines TRBV19 with TRBJ1-1, with 9 positions matching TRBD1. After removal of 1 base from V and 6 bases from J, the junction contained 0 bases not matched to a gene. This CDR3 has 13 residues. The germline CDR1 and CDR2 sequences are LNHDA and SQIVND (reference sequence). Written as DNA, the CDR3 is TGTGCCAGTAGTATAGGACAGGGGGCTGAAGCTTTCTTT. Translation: CASSIGQGAEAFF.